This T cell receptor (beta chain) was identified in a study of T-cell reconstitution after alpha-beta-depleted transplantation in children. Unique molecular identifiers were used in preparing the TCRbeta library. TCRdb re-derived calls from the PCR reads in MiXCR, one entry per CDR3 protein. This table holds around 800,000 distinct CDR3 sequences, roughly 15% found once. This CDR3 is 15 amino acids long. Germline trimming cut 5 bases from V and 5 bases from J; bases unmatched to any gene: 8. Germline V CDR1 and CDR2: PRHDT, FYEKMQ (reference sequence). This clonotype was observed at least ten times. This sequence originates from a male patient between 5 and 17 years old who had a stem cell transplant for acute lymphoblastic leukemia, so the T cells may come from the graft donor. Sequences were derived from PBMCs, mostly from graft donor cells, sampled 360 days after TCRalphabeta/CD19-depleted stem cell transplant. The chain recombines TRBV13 with TRBJ2-2; TRBD2 aligns across 7 bases. This CDR3 is CASSGLDPSTGELFF. The CDR3 DNA reads as TGTGCCAGCAGCGGACTAGATCCTTCGACCGGGGAGCTGTTTTTT.